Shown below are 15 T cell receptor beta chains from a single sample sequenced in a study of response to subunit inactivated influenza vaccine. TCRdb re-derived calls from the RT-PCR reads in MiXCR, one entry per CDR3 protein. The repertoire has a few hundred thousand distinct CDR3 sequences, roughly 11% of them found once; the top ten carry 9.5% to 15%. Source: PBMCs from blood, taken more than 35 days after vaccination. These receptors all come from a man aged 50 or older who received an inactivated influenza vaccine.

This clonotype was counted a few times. CDR3 amino acids: CSARGQEKLFF. The CDR3 DNA reads TGCAGTGCTAGAGGGCAGGAAAAACTGTTTTTT. The rearrangement joins TRBV20-1 to TRBJ1-4, with D hard to call. Trimming took off 1 base at V and 8 bases at J, with 5 bases between the two ends. Germline V gives CDR1 DFQATT, CDR2 SNEGSKA (reference sequence). The CDR3 has 11 amino acids.

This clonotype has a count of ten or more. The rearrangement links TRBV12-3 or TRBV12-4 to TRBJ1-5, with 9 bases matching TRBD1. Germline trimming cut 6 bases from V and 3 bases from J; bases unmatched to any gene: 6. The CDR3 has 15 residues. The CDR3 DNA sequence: TGTGCCAGCAGCCCAGGACAGGGGATCAATCAGCCCCAGCATTTT. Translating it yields CASSPGQGINQPQHF.

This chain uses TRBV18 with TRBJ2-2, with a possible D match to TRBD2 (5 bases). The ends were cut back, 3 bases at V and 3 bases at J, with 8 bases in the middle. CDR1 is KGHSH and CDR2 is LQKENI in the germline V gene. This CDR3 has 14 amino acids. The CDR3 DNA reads TGTGCCAGCTCACCGAGGGTGGACACCGGGGAGCTGTTTTTT. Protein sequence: CASSPRVDTGELFF.

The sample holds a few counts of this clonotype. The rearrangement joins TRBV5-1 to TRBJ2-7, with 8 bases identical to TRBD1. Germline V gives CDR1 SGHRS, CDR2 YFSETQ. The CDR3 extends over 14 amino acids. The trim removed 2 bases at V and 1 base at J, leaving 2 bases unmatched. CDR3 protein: CASSFRGLSYEQYF. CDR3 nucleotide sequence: TGCGCCAGCAGCTTCAGGGGGCTGTCCTACGAGCAGTACTTC.

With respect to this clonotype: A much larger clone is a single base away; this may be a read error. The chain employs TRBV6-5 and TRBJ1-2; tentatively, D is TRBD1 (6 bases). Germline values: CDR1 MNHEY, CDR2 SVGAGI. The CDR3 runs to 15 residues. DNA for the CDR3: TGTGCCAGCAGTTACGCTTCAGGGGCGACCTATCGCTACACCTTC. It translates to CASSYASGATYRYTF.

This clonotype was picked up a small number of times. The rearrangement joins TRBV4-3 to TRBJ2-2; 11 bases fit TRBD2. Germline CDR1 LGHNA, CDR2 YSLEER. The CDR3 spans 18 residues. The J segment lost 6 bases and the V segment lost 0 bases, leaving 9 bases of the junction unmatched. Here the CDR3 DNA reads TGCGCCAGCAGCCAAGATGGGTTCGCTAGCGGGGGGCCCGGGGAGCTGTTTTTT. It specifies CASSQDGFASGGPGELFF.

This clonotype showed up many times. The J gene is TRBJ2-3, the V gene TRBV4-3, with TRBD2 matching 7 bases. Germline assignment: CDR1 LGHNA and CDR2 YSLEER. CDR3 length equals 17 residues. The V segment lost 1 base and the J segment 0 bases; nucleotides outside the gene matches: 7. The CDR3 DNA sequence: TGCGCCAGCAGCCAAGCTCCTAGCGGCGTAAGCACAGATACGCAGTATTTT. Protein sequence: CASSQAPSGVSTDTQYF.

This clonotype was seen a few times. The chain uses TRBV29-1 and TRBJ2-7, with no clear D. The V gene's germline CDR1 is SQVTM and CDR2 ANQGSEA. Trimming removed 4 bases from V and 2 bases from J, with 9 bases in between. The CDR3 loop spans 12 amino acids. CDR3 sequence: CSVVTMAYEQYF. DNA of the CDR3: TGCAGCGTTGTGACGATGGCCTACGAGCAGTACTTC.

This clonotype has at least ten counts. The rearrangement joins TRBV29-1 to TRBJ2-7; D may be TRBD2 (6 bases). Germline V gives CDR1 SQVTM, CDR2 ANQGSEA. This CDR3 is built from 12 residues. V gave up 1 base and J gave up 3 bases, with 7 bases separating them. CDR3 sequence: CSVEVGGYEQYF. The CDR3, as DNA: TGCAGCGTTGAAGTGGGGGGCTACGAGCAGTACTTC.

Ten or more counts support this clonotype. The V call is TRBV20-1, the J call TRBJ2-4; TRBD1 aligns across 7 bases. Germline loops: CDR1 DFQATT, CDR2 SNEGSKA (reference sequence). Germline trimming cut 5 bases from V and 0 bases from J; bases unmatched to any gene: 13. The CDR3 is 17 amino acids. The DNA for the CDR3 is TGCAGTGCTCTAACAGGGGACCCGCGGCTAGCCAAAAACATTCAGTACTTC. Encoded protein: CSALTGDPRLAKNIQYF.

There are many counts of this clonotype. DNA of the CDR3: TGCGCCAGCAGCCAAAGGATCAGGGGGCAAGAGACCCAGTACTTC. Protein sequence: CASSQRIRGQETQYF. The chain uses TRBV4-3 and TRBJ2-5; 7 bases are shared with TRBD1. V shed 2 bases and J 2 bases; nucleotides not matched to a gene: 5. Germline assignment: CDR1 LGHNA and CDR2 YSLEER. The CDR3 is made up of 15 amino acids.

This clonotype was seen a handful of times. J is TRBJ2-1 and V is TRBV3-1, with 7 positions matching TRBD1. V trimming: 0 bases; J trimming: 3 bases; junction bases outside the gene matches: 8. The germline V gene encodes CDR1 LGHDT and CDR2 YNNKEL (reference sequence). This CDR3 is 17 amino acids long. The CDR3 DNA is TGTGCCAGCAGCCAAGATTGGGACAGTTTAAACTACAATGAGCAGTTCTTC. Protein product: CASSQDWDSLNYNEQFF.

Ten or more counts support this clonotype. DNA for the CDR3: TGCGCCAGCAGCTTGGCGGCCGGGACAGGCTTTTCGAACACCGGGGAGCTGTTTTTT. Its protein product is CASSLAAGTGFSNTGELFF. The V call is TRBV5-1, the J call TRBJ2-2; 8 nucleotides match TRBD1. CDR1 and CDR2 from the germline V gene are SGHRS and YFSETQ. J lost 0 bases, V lost 0 bases, and 10 bases had no gene match. CDR3 size: 19 residues.

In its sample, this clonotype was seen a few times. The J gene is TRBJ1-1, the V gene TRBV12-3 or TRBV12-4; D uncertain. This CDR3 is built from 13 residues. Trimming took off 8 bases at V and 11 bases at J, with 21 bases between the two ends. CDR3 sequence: CASARTRPVRAFF. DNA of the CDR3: TGTGCCAGCGCTCGGACGCGGCCAGTAAGGGCTTTCTTT.

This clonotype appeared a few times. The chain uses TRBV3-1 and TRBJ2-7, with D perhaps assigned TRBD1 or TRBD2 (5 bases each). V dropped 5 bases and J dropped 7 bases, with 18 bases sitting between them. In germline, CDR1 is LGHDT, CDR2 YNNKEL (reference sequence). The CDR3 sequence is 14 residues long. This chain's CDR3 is CASSVPLGVGEQYF. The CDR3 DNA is TGTGCCAGCAGCGTCCCCTTGGGGGTAGGGGAGCAGTACTTC.